Reported below is one T cell receptor beta chain. These data belong to a study of blood T cell repertoires in COVID-19. Study-level information: In each case, the material was cDNA or gDNA derived from T cells, B-cell-depleted T cells, or PBMCs.

The assay was immunoSEQ multiplex PCR, and TCRdb's table has in-frame clones only and misses some. The repertoire holds 70,000 to 90,000 clones, with approximately 79% as singletons. V gave up 6 bases and J gave up 0 bases; unmatched junction bases: 3. The V gene's germline CDR1 is SGHTA and CDR2 FQGNSA. This CDR3 has 15 amino acids. The specimen was peripheral blood. The V call is TRBV7-2, the J call TRBJ2-7, with TRBD2 matching over 12 bases. The source of this sequence is a man between 65 and 85 years old with acute or convalescent COVID-19. The CDR3 nucleotides read TGTGCCAGCAGTCGGACTAGCGGGACCTCCTACGAGCAGTACTTC. It translates to CASSRTSGTSYEQYF.